This TCR beta chain was retrieved from a study of T cell clonotyping in hematopoietic cell transplantation. Per the germline V gene, CDR1 is GTSNPN and CDR2 is SVGIG (reference sequence). The V and J ends lost 3 bases and 4 bases respectively, with 10 bases between them. This CDR3 region has 13 residues. Libraries were prepared by immunoSEQ multiplex PCR; TCRdb keeps only in-frame clonotypes and omits some of them. Among about 1,600 clones listed, just under 80% were seen once. The J gene is TRBJ2-1, the V gene TRBV30; maybe TRBD2 (5 bases). The sequence was obtained from a male patient between 60 and 69 years old who had an allogeneic stem cell transplant, so the T cells may come from the graft donor. Some clones in this sample may be carry-over from other donors' samples. The source material was PBMCs, sampled 30 days after allogeneic stem cell transplant. CDR3 region: CAWRGGSYNEQFF. The DNA of the CDR3 is TGTGCCTGGAGGGGCGGGTCTTACAATGAGCAGTTCTTC. Full variable domain (rest looked up from reference TRBV30 and TRBJ2-1): SQTIHQWPATLVQPVGSPLSLECTVEGTSNPNLYWYRQAAGRGLQLLFYSVGIGQISSEVPQNLSASRPQDRQFILSSKKLLLSDSGFYLCAWRGGSYNEQFFGPGTRLTVL.